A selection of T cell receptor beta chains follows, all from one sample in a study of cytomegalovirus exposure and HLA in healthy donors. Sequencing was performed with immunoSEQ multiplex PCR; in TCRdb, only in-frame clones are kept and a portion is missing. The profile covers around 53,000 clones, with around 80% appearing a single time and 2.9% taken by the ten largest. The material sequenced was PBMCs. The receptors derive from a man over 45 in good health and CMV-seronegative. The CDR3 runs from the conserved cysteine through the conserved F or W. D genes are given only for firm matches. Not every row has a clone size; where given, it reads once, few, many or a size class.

CDR3aa: CASILGTSGHNEQFF
CDR3nt: TGTGCCAGCATATTAGGGACTAGCGGACACAATGAGCAGTTCTTC
d_gene: TRBD2
v_gene: TRBV6-1
abundance: .
j_gene: TRBJ2-1

CDR3aa: CASSSFSGAYGYTF
CDR3nt: TGTGCCAGCAGCTCATTTTCGGGAGCCTATGGCTACACCTTC
d_gene: .
v_gene: TRBV5-6
abundance: .
j_gene: TRBJ1-2

CDR3aa: CASSPQGTNTEAFF
CDR3nt: TGTGCCAGCAGCCCCCAGGGGACGAACACTGAAGCTTTCTTT
d_gene: .
v_gene: TRBV11-1
abundance: few
j_gene: TRBJ1-1

CDR3aa: CASSSGNTEAFF
CDR3nt: TGCGCCAGCAGCTCCGGGAACACTGAAGCTTTCTTT
d_gene: .
v_gene: TRBV5-1
abundance: .
j_gene: TRBJ1-1

CDR3aa: CASTPWDLAKNIQYF
CDR3nt: TGTGCCAGCACCCCCTGGGACTTAGCCAAAAACATTCAGTACTTC
d_gene: .
v_gene: TRBV7-9
abundance: .
j_gene: TRBJ2-4

CDR3aa: CASSQTGWNTEAFF
CDR3nt: TGTGCCAGCAGTCAAACAGGATGGAACACTGAAGCTTTCTTT
d_gene: .
v_gene: TRBV2
abundance: .
j_gene: TRBJ1-1

CDR3aa: CASSSRRRTNNEQFF
CDR3nt: TGTGCCAGCAGCTCCCGGCGCCGGACAAACAATGAGCAGTTCTTC
d_gene: .
v_gene: TRBV13
abundance: .
j_gene: TRBJ2-1

CDR3aa: CASSLEQQETQYF
CDR3nt: TGTGCCAGCAGCTTAGAACAGCAAGAGACCCAGTACTTC
d_gene: .
v_gene: TRBV7-8
abundance: .
j_gene: TRBJ2-5

CDR3aa: CSVGSGREQYF
CDR3nt: TGCAGCGTTGGCAGCGGGCGCGAGCAGTACTTC
d_gene: .
v_gene: TRBV29-1
abundance: .
j_gene: TRBJ2-7

CDR3aa: CASRQGRTEAFF
CDR3nt: TGTGCCAGCAGACAGGGTCGGACTGAAGCTTTCTTT
d_gene: .
v_gene: TRBV11-3
abundance: .
j_gene: TRBJ1-1

CDR3aa: CASSLGSGGETQYF
CDR3nt: TGTGCCAGCAGCTTAGGGTCCGGGGGTGAGACCCAGTACTTC
d_gene: .
v_gene: TRBV7-6
abundance: few
j_gene: TRBJ2-5

CDR3aa: CASSPETGATGPLHF
CDR3nt: TGTGCCAGCAGCCCCGAGACAGGGGCGACGGGACCCCTCCACTTT
d_gene: TRBD1
v_gene: TRBV5-6
abundance: .
j_gene: TRBJ1-6

CDR3aa: CASSIVRGRNNEQFF
CDR3nt: TGTGCCAGTAGTATAGTCAGGGGGAGAAACAATGAGCAGTTCTTC
d_gene: TRBD1
v_gene: TRBV19
abundance: .
j_gene: TRBJ2-1

CDR3aa: CASSTGTSLSSSHGYTF
CDR3nt: TGTGCCAGTTCTACCGGGACAAGTCTTAGCTCGTCCCATGGCTACACCTTC
d_gene: .
v_gene: TRBV19
abundance: .
j_gene: TRBJ1-2

CDR3aa: CASSFPQGARETQYF
CDR3nt: TGTGCCAGCAGTTTTCCACAGGGGGCAAGGGAGACCCAGTACTTC
d_gene: TRBD1
v_gene: TRBV28
abundance: .
j_gene: TRBJ2-5

CDR3aa: CASGLGTRNVLFF
CDR3nt: TGTGCTAGTGGTTTGGGGACACGGAACGTTTTGTTCTTC
d_gene: .
v_gene: TRBV12-5
abundance: .
j_gene: TRBJ2-1

CDR3aa: CASSLGGGGSSPLHF
CDR3nt: TGTGCCAGCAGCTTAGGAGGGGGCGGTAGTTCACCCCTCCACTTT
d_gene: TRBD1
v_gene: TRBV5-4
abundance: .
j_gene: TRBJ1-6

CDR3aa: CASSLAGTGEGLWNSPLHF
CDR3nt: TGCGCCAGCAGCTTGGCCGGGACAGGGGAAGGTTTATGGAATTCACCCCTCCACTTT
d_gene: TRBD1
v_gene: TRBV5-1
abundance: once
j_gene: TRBJ1-6

CDR3aa: CASSRTPLRDSPFRSPEQYF
CDR3nt: TGCGCCAGCAGCCGGACCCCACTCCGGGACAGCCCTTTCAGATCCCCCGAGCAGTACTTC
d_gene: TRBD1
v_gene: TRBV4-3
abundance: .
j_gene: TRBJ2-7

CDR3aa: CASSPWTGVSEQYF
CDR3nt: TGTGCCAGCAGCCCCTGGACAGGGGTGAGTGAGCAGTACTTC
d_gene: TRBD1
v_gene: TRBV4-2
abundance: .
j_gene: TRBJ2-7

CDR3aa: CASSLFTGGTEAFF
CDR3nt: TGCGCCAGCAGCTTGTTTACAGGGGGCACTGAAGCTTTCTTT
d_gene: TRBD1
v_gene: TRBV5-1
abundance: .
j_gene: TRBJ1-1

CDR3aa: CASSARSFGGPGGYTF
CDR3nt: TGTGCCAGCAGCGCCCGTTCGTTCGGGGGTCCAGGAGGCTACACCTTC
d_gene: .
v_gene: TRBV5-4
abundance: .
j_gene: TRBJ1-2